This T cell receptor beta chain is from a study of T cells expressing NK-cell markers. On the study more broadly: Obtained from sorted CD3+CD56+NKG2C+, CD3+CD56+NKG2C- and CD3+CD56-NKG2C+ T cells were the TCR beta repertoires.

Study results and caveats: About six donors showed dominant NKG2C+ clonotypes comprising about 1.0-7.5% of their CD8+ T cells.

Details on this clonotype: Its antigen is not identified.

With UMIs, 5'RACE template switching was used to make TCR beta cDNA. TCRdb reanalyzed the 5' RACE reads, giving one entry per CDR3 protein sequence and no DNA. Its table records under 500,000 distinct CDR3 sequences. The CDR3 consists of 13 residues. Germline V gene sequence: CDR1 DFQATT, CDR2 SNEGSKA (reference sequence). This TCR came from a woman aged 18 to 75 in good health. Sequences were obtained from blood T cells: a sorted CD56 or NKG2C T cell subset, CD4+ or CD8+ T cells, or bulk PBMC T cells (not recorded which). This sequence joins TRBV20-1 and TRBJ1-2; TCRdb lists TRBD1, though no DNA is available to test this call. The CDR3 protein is CSATAGSDYGYTF.